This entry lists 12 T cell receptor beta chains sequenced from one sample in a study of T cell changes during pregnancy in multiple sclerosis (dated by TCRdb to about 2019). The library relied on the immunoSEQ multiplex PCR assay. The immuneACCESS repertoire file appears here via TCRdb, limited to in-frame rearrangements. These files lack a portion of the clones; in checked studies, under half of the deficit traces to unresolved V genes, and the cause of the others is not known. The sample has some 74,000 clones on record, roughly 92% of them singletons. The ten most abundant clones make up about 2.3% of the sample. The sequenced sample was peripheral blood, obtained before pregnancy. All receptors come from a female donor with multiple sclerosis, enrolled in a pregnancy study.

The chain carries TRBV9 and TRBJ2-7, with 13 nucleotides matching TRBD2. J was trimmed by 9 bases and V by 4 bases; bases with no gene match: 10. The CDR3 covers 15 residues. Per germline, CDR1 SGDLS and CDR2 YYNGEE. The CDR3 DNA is TGTGCCAGCAGCCCGGGACTAGCGGGATTCCCTGCGCAGTACTTC. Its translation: CASSPGLAGFPAQYF.

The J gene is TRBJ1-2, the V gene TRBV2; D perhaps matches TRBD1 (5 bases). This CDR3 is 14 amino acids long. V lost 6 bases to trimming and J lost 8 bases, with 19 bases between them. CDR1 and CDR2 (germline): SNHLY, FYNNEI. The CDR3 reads CASRARGGIRGYTF. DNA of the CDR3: TGTGCCAGCAGGGCCCGGGGGGGAATACGGGGCTACACCTTC.

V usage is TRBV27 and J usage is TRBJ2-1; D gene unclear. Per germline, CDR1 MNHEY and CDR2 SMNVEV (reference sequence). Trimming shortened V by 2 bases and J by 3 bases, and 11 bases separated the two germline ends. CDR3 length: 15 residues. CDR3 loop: CASSLGLPNYNEQFF. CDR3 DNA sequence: TGTGCCAGCAGTTTAGGGCTACCCAACTACAATGAGCAGTTCTTC.

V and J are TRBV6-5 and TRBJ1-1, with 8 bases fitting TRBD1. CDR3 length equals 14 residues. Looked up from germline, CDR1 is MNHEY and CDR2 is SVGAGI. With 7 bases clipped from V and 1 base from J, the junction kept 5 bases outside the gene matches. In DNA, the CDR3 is TGTGCCAGCATCAGACAGGGGACGAACACTGAAGCTTTCTTT. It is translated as CASIRQGTNTEAFF.

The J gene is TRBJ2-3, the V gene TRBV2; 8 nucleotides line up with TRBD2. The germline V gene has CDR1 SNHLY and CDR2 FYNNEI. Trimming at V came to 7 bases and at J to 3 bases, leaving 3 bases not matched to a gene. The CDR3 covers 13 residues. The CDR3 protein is CASNREGTDTQYF. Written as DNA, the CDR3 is TGTGCCAGCAACCGGGAGGGGACAGATACGCAGTATTTT.

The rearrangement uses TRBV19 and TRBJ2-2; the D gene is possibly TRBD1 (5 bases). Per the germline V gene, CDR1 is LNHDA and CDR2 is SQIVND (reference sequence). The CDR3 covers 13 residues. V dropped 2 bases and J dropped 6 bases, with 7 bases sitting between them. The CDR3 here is CASSIQGSGELFF. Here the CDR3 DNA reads TGTGCCAGTAGTATACAGGGCTCCGGGGAGCTGTTTTTT.

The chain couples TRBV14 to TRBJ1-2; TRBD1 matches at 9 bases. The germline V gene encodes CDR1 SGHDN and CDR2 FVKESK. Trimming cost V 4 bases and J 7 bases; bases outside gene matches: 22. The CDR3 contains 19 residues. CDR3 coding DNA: TGTGCCAGCAGCCTTACCCTTAGCGGGACAGGGTCCTCCCGAGGTGGCTACACCTTC. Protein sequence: CASSLTLSGTGSSRGGYTF.

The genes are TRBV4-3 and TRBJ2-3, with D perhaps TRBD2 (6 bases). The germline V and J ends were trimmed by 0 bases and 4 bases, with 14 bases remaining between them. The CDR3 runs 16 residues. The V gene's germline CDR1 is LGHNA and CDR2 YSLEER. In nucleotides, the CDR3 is TGCGCCAGCAGCCAAGATAAGATGAGGAGGGCAGATACGCAGTATTTT. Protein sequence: CASSQDKMRRADTQYF.

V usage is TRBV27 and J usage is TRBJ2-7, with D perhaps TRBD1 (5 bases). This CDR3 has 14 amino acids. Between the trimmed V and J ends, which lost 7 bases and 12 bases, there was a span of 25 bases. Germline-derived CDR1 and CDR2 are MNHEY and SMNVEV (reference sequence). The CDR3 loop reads CASILRVDRTPWYF. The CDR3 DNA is TGTGCCAGCATCCTCCGCGTTGACAGAACTCCCTGGTACTTC.

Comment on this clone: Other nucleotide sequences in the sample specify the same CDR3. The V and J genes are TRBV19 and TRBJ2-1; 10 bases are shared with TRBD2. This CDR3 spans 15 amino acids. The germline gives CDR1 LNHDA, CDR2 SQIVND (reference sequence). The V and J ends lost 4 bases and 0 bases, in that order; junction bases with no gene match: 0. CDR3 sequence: CASSTSGSSYNEQFF. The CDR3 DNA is TGTGCCAGTAGTACTAGCGGGAGCTCCTACAATGAGCAGTTCTTC.

The CDR3 loop is CASSQAQGERNTIYF. The DNA of the CDR3 is TGCGCCAGCAGCCAAGCCCAGGGGGAAAGAAACACCATATATTTT. V gene TRBV4-1 combines with J gene TRBJ1-3, with TRBD1 matching 7 bases. This CDR3 is 15 amino acids long. The junction had 5 bases not matched to a gene; V was cut back by 1 base and J by 5 bases. Germline lookup yields CDR1 MGHRA and CDR2 YSYEKL.

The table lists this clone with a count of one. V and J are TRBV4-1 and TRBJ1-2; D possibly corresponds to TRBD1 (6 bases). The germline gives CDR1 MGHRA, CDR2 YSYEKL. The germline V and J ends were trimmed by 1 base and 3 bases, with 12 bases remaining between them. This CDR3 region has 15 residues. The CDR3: CASSQVPGADYGYTF. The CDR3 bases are TGCGCCAGCAGCCAAGTCCCAGGGGCGGACTATGGCTACACCTTC.